This T cell receptor beta chain appears in the sequencing data of a study of blood T cell repertoires in COVID-19. Turning to the study itself: Acute and convalescent COVID-19 specimens originated in the United States, Italy and Spain. From T cells, B-cell-depleted T cells, or PBMCs came the material, which was cDNA or gDNA.

The V gene lost 1 base and the J gene lost 5 bases, with 17 bases spanning the gap. The CDR3 covers 16 residues. Germline V gene lookup returns CDR1 LNHDA and CDR2 SQIVND (reference sequence). This clone appeared a single time. In the original workflow: Scientists estimated how many nucleated cells there were by amplifying reference gene primers. Only in-frame clones appear in the TCRdb table, and some are missing; sequencing was by immunoSEQ multiplex PCR. From that table come the V and J calls and clone size; the DNA was used to work out D and trimming. The sample lists about 160,000 clones, 85% occurring once.

Sequenced material: peripheral blood. This chain uses TRBV19 with TRBJ1-1; maybe TRBD1 (6 bases). The sequence came from a human donor with acute or convalescent COVID-19. The donor label of this sample is uncertain. CDR3 in amino acids: CASSIVVGLTGTEAFF. Here the CDR3 DNA reads TGTGCCAGTAGTATAGTAGTCGGATTAACAGGGACTGAAGCTTTCTTT.